These T cell receptor beta chains were read from a single sample in a study of blood T cell repertoires in COVID-19. Only in-frame clones appear in the TCRdb table, and some are missing; sequencing was by immunoSEQ multiplex PCR. The profile shows about 43,000 clones, roughly 88% of them singletons. The sequencing input was peripheral blood. The receptors derive from a man aged 60-69 years with active COVID-19. The CDR3 runs from the conserved cysteine through the conserved F or W. A D gene is named only where the DNA matches it firmly. Size tells how often a clone was seen (once, few, many) or the class of an expanded clone, and some rows leave it out.

j_call | d_call | clone_size | v_call | cdr3_aa | cdr3_nt
TRBJ2-2 | NA | few | TRBV5-1 | CASRFQGTTGELFF | TGCGCCAGCAGGTTCCAGGGAACAACCGGGGAGCTGTTTTTT
TRBJ1-1 | NA | NA | TRBV6-6 | CASSYHSRDPEAFF | TGTGCCAGCAGTTACCACTCCCGGGATCCTGAAGCTTTCTTT
TRBJ2-7 | NA | once | TRBV7-8 | CASSLVRGFYEQYF | TGTGCCAGCAGCTTAGTAAGGGGGTTTTACGAGCAGTACTTC
TRBJ2-7 | TRBD1 | NA | TRBV9 | CASSPRGQASTYEQYF | TGTGCCAGCAGCCCACGCGGACAGGCTTCGACCTACGAGCAGTACTTC
TRBJ1-1 | NA | NA | TRBV5-1 | CASSFAEQTEAFF | TGCGCCAGCAGCTTTGCGGAACAAACTGAAGCTTTCTTT
TRBJ1-1 | NA | NA | TRBV15 | CATSRKREGEAFF | TGTGCCACCAGCAGGAAAAGGGAGGGGGAAGCTTTCTTT
TRBJ2-1 | TRBD2 | NA | TRBV4-1 | CASSQESSGGYNEQFF | TGCGCCAGCAGCCAAGAGTCATCGGGAGGGTACAATGAGCAGTTCTTC
TRBJ2-3 | TRBD2 | NA | TRBV2 | CASKGLAESTDTQYF | TGTGCCAGCAAGGGACTAGCGGAAAGCACAGATACGCAGTATTTT
TRBJ1-2 | NA | NA | TRBV11-2 | CASSLSGRRVDGYTF | TGTGCCAGCAGCTTATCGGGTAGGCGGGTTGATGGCTACACCTTC
TRBJ2-1 | NA | NA | TRBV9 | CASSRGSPYNEQFF | TGTGCCAGCAGCCGAGGATCCCCCTACAATGAGCAGTTCTTC
TRBJ2-7 | TRBD2 | few | TRBV4-2 | CASSQEGAAGGYEQYF | TGTGCCAGCAGCCAAGAAGGGGCTGCGGGGGGCTACGAGCAGTACTTC
TRBJ2-7 | TRBD1 | NA | TRBV11-3 | CASSRDRGSYEQYF | TGTGCCAGCAGTAGGGACAGGGGGAGCTACGAGCAGTACTTC
TRBJ1-2 | TRBD1 | NA | TRBV6-6 | CASSHLQRQGDGYTF | TGTGCCAGCAGCCACTTACAGAGACAGGGGGATGGCTACACCTTC
TRBJ2-1 | NA | few | TRBV7-3 | CASSSTPGEDSFF | TGTGCCAGCAGCTCAACCCCGGGAGAGGATTCGTTCTTC
TRBJ1-2 | TRBD1 | NA | TRBV19 | CASSADRGAYSGYTF | TGTGCCAGTAGTGCTGACAGGGGGGCTTATAGTGGCTACACCTTC
TRBJ1-4 | TRBD1 | NA | TRBV5-1 | CASSWGRDRNEKLFF | TGCGCCAGCAGCTGGGGTAGGGACAGAAATGAAAAACTGTTTTTT
TRBJ2-1 | TRBD2 | NA | TRBV6-5 | CASRALAGYNEQFF | TGTGCCAGCAGGGCCTTAGCGGGCTACAATGAGCAGTTCTTC
TRBJ2-7 | NA | NA | TRBV5-1 | CASSLEVGVDEQYF | TGCGCCAGCAGCTTGGAGGTAGGGGTCGACGAGCAGTACTTC
TRBJ2-1 | NA | medium-sized | TRBV29-1 | CSVEDGPVDEQFF | TGCAGCGTTGAAGATGGGCCAGTGGATGAGCAGTTCTTC
TRBJ2-5 | NA | few | TRBV20-1 | CSAQYQETQYF | TGCAGTGCTCAGTACCAAGAGACCCAGTACTTC
TRBJ2-3 | TRBD2 | few | TRBV7-6 | CASSSLKAGVADTQYF | TGTGCCAGCAGCTCCCTCAAGGCGGGAGTCGCAGATACGCAGTATTTT
TRBJ2-7 | NA | NA | TRBV6-5 | CASSLGAELLYEQYF | TGTGCCAGCAGTCTGGGGGCGGAACTCCTCTACGAGCAGTACTTC
TRBJ2-3 | NA | few | TRBV6-6 | CASSPGEDTQYF | TGTGCCAGCAGTCCGGGAGAAGATACGCAGTATTTT